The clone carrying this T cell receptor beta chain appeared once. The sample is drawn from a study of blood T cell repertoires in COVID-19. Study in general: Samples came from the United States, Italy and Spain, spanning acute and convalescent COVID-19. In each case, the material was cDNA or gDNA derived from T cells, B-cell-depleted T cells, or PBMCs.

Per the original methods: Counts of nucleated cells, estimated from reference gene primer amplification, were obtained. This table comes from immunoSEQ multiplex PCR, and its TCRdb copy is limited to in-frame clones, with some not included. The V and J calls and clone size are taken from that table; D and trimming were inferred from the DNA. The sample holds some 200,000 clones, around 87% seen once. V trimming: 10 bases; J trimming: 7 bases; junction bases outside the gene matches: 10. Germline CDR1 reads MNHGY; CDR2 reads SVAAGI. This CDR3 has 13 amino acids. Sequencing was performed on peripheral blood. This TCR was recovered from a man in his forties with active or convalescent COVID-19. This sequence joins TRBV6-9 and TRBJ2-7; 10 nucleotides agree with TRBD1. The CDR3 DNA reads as TGTGCCACCCCCGGGACAGGGGTCGGGGAGCAGTACTTC. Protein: CATPGTGVGEQYF.